The entry that follows covers one T cell receptor beta chain sequence. Germline V gene data show CDR1 as SGHAT and CDR2 as FQNNGV. There are 15 residues in the CDR3. Unmatched junction bases numbered 9, after V lost 4 bases and J lost 7 bases. Sequencing was performed with immunoSEQ multiplex PCR; in TCRdb, only in-frame clones are kept and a portion is missing. Of 170,000 or so clones in the sample, approximately 92% were seen once. These data come from a study of control samples from healthy donors and cancer patients. The chain links TRBV11-2 to TRBJ2-1, with 8 nucleotides matching TRBD2. This sequence originates from a woman aged 40-49 years in good health. Sequenced input: blood. Written as DNA, the CDR3 is TGTGCCAGCAGCTCCGGGACTAGGGATTGGAATGAGCAGTTCTTC. It codes for CASSSGTRDWNEQFF. The whole variable domain, remainder taken from reference TRBV11-2 and TRBJ2-1, is EAGVAQSPRYKIIEKRQSVAFWCNPISGHATLYWYQQILGQGPKLLIQFQNNGVVDDSQLPKDRFSAERLKGVDSTLKIQPAKLEDSAVYLCASSSGTRDWNEQFFGPGTRLTVL.